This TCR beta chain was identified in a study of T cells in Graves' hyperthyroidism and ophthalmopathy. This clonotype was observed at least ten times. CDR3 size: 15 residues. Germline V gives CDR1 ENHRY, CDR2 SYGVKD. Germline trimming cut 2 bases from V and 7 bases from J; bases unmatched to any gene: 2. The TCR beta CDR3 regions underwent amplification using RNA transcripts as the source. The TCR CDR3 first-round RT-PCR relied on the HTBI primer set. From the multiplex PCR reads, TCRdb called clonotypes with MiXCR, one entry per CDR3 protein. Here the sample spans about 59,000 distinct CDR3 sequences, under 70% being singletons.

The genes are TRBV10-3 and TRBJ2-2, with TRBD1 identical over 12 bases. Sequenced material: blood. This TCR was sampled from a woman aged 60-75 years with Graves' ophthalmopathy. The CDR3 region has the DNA TGTGCCATCAGTGAGGGGACAGGGGGCGACGGGGAGCTGTTTTTT. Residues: CAISEGTGGDGELFF.